These 2 T cell receptor beta chains were sequenced from one sample in a study of T cells in Graves' hyperthyroidism and ophthalmopathy. The TCR beta CDR3 regions underwent amplification using RNA transcripts as the source. Using the HTBI primer set, a first-round RT-PCR was run on the TCR CDR3. TCRdb called the multiplex PCR reads again in MiXCR, with one record for every CDR3 protein. This table has over 400,000 distinct CDR3 sequences, roughly 14% appearing once. Sequencing input: blood. These receptors all come from a man in his late teens or twenties with Graves' ophthalmopathy.

This clonotype was recorded many times. This rearrangement joins TRBV12-3 or TRBV12-4 to TRBJ2-7, with TRBD1 matching 9 bases. With V trimmed by 6 bases and J by 3 bases, 3 bases remained unmatched. The CDR3 runs 13 residues. The CDR3 here is CASRRDRVYEQYF. CDR3 sequence (DNA): TGTGCCAGCAGACGGGACAGGGTCTACGAGCAGTACTTC.

This clonotype was seen at least ten times. The chain couples TRBV5-1 to TRBJ2-7, with D maybe TRBD2 (5 bases). The CDR3 sequence is 14 residues long. Germline V lookup: CDR1 SGHRS, CDR2 YFSETQ. Trimming stripped 1 base from V and 6 bases from J, with 14 bases between. The DNA for the CDR3 is TGCGCCAGCAGCTTGCTCGGGGAAGTAAGCGAGCAGTACTTC. This sequence encodes CASSLLGEVSEQYF.